This TCR beta chain was sequenced for a study of human CD8 memory T cell subsets. Libraries for TCR beta were constructed using UMI-labeled 5' RACE. One entry per CDR3 protein, without DNA, is what TCRdb gives after re-calling the 5' RACE reads. Its clone listing holds about 9,000 distinct CDR3 sequences. The authors defined TPEX cells as CCR7+ PD-1+ TIGIT+ early memory CD8+ T cells carrying exhausted-like traits. The CDR3 has 12 residues. CDR1 SGHVS and CDR2 FNYEAQ come from the germline V gene. The receptor's source is a human donor in good health. The sequenced sample was CD8+ T cells from PBMCs. V is TRBV7-6 and J is TRBJ2-7. Here the CDR3 reads CASSPATREQYF.